Below are 2 T cell receptor beta chains sequenced from a single sample in a study of cytomegalovirus exposure and HLA in healthy donors. Researchers ran the PCR with 60 Vbeta and 13 Jbeta primers. This table comes from immunoSEQ multiplex PCR, and its TCRdb copy is limited to in-frame clones, with some not included. The sample includes over 40,000 clones, about 60% of them seen just once. Sample: PBMCs. These receptors all come from a man aged 55-75 years in good health and CMV-seropositive.

The J gene is TRBJ2-3, the V gene TRBV27; possibly TRBD2 for D (5 bases). The CDR3 is 14 residues long. Germline lookup yields CDR1 MNHEY and CDR2 SMNVEV (reference sequence). Trimming removed 6 bases from V and 0 bases from J, with 10 bases in between. Written as DNA, the CDR3 is TGTGCCAGCAGGAGGGCCAGTAGCACAGATACGCAGTATTTT. This translates into CASRRASSTDTQYF.

This clone has more than one count but fewer than ten. The chain combines TRBV10-3 with TRBJ2-5; 8 bases align to TRBD2. The germline gives CDR1 ENHRY, CDR2 SYGVKD. The CDR3 spans 12 residues. V was clipped by 8 bases and J by 2 bases; unmatched bases: 1. The CDR3 reads CAISSGQETQYF. As DNA, the CDR3 is TGTGCCATCTCTAGCGGGCAAGAGACCCAGTACTTC.